This TCR beta chain was sequenced for a study of T cell responses to AZD1222 COVID-19 vaccine. Study-level results: Spike as a whole was targeted by vaccine-associated CD4 TCRs, dominant at 160-218 and 743-854. Mostly white British, mostly female donors; authors suggested clonal diversity may be underestimated. Elevations in Spike-specific TCR breadth and depth followed administration of two AZD1222 doses. Just five or six AZD1222 recipients tested seropositive at baseline.

TCRdb keeps only in-frame clones here, not all; method: immunoSEQ multiplex PCR. The sample has 150,000 to 200,000 clones, about 86% seen once. Concerning this clone: The antigen is undetermined.

Germline loops: CDR1 MGHRA, CDR2 YSYEKL. The CDR3 is 15 amino acids. V was pared by 5 bases and J by 6 bases, with 17 bases between. The sample was peripheral blood, taken on day 0 of AZD1222 vaccination. The V call is TRBV4-1, the J call TRBJ1-5; possibly TRBD1 for D (6 bases). This receptor was obtained from an adult in good health. The CDR3: CASSKRAGASQPQHF. CDR3 nucleotide sequence: TGCGCCAGCAGCAAGAGGGCAGGGGCAAGTCAGCCCCAGCATTTT.